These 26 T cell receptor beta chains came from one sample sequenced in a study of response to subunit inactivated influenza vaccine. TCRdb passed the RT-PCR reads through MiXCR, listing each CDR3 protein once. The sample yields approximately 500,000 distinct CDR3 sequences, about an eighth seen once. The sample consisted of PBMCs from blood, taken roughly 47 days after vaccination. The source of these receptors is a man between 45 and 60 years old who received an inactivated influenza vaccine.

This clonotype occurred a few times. CDR3 in DNA: TGTGCCATCAGAAAAGACAGATCCACTGAAGCTTTCTTT. Translating it yields CAIRKDRSTEAFF. This chain joins TRBV10-3 and TRBJ1-1; the D gene is possibly TRBD1 (5 bases). Germline V lookup: CDR1 ENHRY, CDR2 SYGVKD. CDR3 length: 13 residues. V was shortened by 6 bases and J by 4 bases, with 12 bases between the two germline ends.

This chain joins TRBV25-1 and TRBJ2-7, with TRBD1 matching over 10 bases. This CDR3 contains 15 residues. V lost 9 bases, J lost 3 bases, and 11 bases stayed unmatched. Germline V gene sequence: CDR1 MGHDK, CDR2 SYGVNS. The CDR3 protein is CASSYSGQGDYEQYF. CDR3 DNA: TGTGCCAGTTCATATTCCGGACAGGGGGACTACGAGCAGTACTTC.

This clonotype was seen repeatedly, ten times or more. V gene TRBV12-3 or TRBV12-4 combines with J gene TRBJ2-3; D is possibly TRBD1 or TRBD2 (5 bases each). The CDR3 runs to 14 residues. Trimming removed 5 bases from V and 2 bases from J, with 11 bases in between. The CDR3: CASSDGTVTDTQYF. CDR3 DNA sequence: TGTGCCAGCAGTGACGGGACGGTCACAGATACGCAGTATTTT.

Written as DNA, the CDR3 is TGCAGTGCCAGAATGGGACAGTCTCCCGTCTATGGCTACACCTTC. Translation gives CSARMGQSPVYGYTF. This chain connects TRBV20-1 to TRBJ1-2; 7 bases align to TRBD1. Germline assignment: CDR1 DFQATT and CDR2 SNEGSKA (reference sequence). CDR3 length equals 15 residues. Germline trimming cut 6 bases from V and 4 bases from J; bases unmatched to any gene: 14.

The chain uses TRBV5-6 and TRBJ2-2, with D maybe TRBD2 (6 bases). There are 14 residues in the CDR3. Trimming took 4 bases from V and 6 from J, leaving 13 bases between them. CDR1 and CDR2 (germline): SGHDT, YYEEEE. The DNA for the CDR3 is TGTGCCAGCAGCCCTGTTCGGGGGTCCGGGGAGCTGTTTTTT. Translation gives CASSPVRGSGELFF.

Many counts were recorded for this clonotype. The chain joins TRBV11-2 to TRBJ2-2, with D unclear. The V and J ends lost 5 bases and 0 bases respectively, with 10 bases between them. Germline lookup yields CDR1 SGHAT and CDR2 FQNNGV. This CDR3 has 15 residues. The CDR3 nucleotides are TGTGCCAGCAGCCGCGGACGTACGAACACCGGGGAGCTGTTTTTT. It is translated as CASSRGRTNTGELFF.

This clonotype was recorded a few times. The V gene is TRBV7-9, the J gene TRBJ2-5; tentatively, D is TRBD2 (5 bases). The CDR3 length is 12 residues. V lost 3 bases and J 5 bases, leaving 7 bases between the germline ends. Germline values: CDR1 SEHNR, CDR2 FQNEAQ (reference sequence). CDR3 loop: CASSFDYETQYF. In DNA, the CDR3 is TGTGCCAGCAGCTTCGACTATGAGACCCAGTACTTC.

The CDR3 sequence: CATSRMLGGSSYNEQFF. The CDR3 nucleotides are TGTGCCACCAGCAGGATGCTGGGGGGTAGCTCCTACAATGAGCAGTTCTTC. The gene calls are TRBV15 and TRBJ2-1, with a possible D match to TRBD2 (6 bases). The CDR3 sequence is 17 residues long. CDR1 and CDR2 (germline): LNHNV, YYDKDF (reference sequence). The V end was cut by 3 bases, the J end by 0 bases, with 15 bases between.

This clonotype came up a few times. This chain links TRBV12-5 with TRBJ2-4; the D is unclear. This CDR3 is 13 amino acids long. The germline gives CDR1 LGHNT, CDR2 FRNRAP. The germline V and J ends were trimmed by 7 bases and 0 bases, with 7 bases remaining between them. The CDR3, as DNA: TGTGCTAGTGTCTACTTAGCCAAAAACATTCAGTACTTC. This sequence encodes CASVYLAKNIQYF. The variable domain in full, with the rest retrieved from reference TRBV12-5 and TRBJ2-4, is DARVTQTPRHKVTEMGQEVTMRCQPILGHNTVFWYRQTMMQGLELLAYFRNRAPLDDSGMPKDRFSAEMPDATLATLKIQPSEPRDSAVYFCASVYLAKNIQYFGAGTRLSVL.

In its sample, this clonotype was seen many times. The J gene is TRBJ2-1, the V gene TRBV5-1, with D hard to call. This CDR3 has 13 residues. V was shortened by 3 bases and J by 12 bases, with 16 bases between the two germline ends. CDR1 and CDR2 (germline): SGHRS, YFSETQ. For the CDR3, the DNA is TGCGCCAGCAGCTCGGGCCGTCATTTAATGCAGTTCTTC. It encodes CASSSGRHLMQFF.

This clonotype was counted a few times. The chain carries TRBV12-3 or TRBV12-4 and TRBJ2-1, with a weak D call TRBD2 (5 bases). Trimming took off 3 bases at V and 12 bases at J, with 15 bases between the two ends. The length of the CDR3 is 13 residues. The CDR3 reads CASSFLGGGAQFF. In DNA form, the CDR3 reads TGTGCCAGCAGTTTCTTAGGAGGTGGCGCGCAGTTCTTC.

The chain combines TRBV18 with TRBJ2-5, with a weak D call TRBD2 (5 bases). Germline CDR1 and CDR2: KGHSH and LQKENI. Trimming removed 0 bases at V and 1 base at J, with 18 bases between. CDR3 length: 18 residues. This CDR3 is CASSPPAFVGGPQETQYF. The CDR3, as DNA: TGTGCCAGCTCACCACCGGCTTTCGTTGGAGGTCCCCAAGAGACCCAGTACTTC.

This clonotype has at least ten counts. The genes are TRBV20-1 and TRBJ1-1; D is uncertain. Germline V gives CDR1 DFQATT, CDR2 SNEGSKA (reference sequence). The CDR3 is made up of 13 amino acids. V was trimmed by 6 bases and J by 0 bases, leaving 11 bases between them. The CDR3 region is CSATITVNTEAFF. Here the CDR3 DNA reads TGCAGTGCCACAATTACGGTGAACACTGAAGCTTTCTTT.

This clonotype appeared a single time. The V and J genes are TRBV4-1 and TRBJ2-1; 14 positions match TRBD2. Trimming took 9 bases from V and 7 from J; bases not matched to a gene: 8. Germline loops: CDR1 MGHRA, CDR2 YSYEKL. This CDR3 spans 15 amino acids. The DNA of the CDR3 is TGCGCCAGTAAGATGACTAGCGGGGGGGCAAATGAGCAGTTCTTC. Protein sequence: CASKMTSGGANEQFF.

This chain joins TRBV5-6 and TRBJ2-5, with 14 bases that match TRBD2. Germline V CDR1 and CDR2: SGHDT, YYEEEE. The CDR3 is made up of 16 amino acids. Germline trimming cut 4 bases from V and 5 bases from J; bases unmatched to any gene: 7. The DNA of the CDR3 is TGTGCCAGCAGCGAAGGGACTAGCGGGAGTTGGGAGACCCAGTACTTC. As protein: CASSEGTSGSWETQYF.

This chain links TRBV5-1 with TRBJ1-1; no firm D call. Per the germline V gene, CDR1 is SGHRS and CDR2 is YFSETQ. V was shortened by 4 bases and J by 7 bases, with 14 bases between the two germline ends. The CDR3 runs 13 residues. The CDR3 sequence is CASSQLGKFEAFF. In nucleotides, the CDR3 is TGCGCCAGCAGCCAATTGGGGAAATTTGAAGCTTTCTTT. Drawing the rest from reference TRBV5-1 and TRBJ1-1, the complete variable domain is KAGVTQTPRYLIKTRGQQVTLSCSPISGHRSVSWYQQTPGQGLQFLFEYFSETQRNKGNFPGRFSGRQFSNSRSEMNVSTLELGDSALYLCASSQLGKFEAFFGQGTRLTVV.

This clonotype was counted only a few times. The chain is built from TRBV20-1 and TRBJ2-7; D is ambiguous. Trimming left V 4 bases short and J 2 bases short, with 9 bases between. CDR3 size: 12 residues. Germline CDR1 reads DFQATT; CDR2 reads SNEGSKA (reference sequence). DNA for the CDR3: TGCAGTGCTACTCGTTTGGCCTACGAGCAGTACTTC. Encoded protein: CSATRLAYEQYF.

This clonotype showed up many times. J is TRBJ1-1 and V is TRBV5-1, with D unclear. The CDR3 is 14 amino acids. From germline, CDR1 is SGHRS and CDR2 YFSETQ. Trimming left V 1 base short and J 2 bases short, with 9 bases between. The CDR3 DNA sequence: TGCGCCAGCAGCTTGCCCGGCGGTAACACTGAAGCTTTCTTT. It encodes CASSLPGGNTEAFF.

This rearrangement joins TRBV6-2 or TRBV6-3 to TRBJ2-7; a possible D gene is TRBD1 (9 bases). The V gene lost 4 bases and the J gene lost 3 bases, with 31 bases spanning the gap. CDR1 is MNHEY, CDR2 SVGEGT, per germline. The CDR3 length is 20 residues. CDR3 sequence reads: CASSSRPGTGLSGGFYEQYF. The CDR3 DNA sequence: TGTGCCAGCAGTTCCAGGCCCGGGACAGGGTTGAGCGGGGGCTTCTACGAGCAGTACTTC.

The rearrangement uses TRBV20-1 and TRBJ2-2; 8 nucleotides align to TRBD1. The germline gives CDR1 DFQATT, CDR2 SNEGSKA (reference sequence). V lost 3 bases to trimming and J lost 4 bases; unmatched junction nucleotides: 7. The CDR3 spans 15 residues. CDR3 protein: CSARGHTGGTGELFF. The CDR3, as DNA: TGCAGTGCTAGGGGCCACACAGGGGGCACCGGGGAGCTGTTTTTT.

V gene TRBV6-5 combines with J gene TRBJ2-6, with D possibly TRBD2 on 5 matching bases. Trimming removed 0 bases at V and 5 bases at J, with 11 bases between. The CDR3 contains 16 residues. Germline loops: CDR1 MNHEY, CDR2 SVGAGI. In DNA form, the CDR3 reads TGTGCCAGCAGTTACTCGAATCAGCGGCGGGCCAACGTCCTGACTTTC. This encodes CASSYSNQRRANVLTF.

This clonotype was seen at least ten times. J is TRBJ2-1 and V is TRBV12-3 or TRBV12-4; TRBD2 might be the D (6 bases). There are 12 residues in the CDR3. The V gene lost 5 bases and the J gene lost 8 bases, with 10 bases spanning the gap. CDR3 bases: TGTGCCAGCAGTCTCGGAGGGCATGAGCAGTTCTTC. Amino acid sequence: CASSLGGHEQFF.

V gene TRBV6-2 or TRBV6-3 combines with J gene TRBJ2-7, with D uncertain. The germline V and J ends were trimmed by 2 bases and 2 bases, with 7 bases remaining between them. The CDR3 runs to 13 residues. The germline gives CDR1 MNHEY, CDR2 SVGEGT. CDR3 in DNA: TGTGCCAGCAGTTACAAATCAGCCTACGAGCAGTACTTC. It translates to CASSYKSAYEQYF.

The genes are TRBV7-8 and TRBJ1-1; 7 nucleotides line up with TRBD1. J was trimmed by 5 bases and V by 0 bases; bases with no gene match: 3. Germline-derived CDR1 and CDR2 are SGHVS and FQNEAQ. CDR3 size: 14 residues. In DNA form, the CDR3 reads TGTGCCAGCAGCTTAGCACAGGGGTGGACTGAAGCTTTCTTT. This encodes CASSLAQGWTEAFF.

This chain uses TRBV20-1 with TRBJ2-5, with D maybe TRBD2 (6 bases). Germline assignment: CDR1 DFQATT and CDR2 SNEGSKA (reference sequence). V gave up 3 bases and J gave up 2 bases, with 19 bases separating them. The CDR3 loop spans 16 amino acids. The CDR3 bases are TGCAGTGCTAGGAGTTTCCGGGACTTCACTCAAGAGACCCAGTACTTC. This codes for CSARSFRDFTQETQYF.

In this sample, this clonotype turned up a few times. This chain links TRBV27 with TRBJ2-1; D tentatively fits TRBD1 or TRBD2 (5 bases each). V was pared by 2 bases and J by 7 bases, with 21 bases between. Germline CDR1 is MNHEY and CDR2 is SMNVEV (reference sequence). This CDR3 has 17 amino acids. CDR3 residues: CASSLIGFGTRGNEQFF. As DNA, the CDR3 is TGTGCCAGCAGTTTAATTGGATTCGGGACCCGAGGTAATGAGCAGTTCTTC.